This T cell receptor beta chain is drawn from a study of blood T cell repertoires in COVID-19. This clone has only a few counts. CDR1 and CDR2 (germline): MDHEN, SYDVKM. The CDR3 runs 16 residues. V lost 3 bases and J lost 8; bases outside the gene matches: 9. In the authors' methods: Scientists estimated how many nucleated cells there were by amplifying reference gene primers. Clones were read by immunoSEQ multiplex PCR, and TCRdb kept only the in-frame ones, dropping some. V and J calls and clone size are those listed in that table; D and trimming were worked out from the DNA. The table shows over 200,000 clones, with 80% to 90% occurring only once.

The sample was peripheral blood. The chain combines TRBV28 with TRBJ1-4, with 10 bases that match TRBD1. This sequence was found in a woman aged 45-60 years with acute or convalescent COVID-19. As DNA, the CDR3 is TGTGCCAGCAGTTTGGTGCTAGGACAGGGGGGAGAAAAACTGTTTTTT. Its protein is CASSLVLGQGGEKLFF. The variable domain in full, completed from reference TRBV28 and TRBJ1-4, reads DVKVTQSSRYLVKRTGEKVFLECVQDMDHENMFWYRQDPGLGLRLIYFSYDVKMKEKGDIPEGYSVSREKKERFSLILESASTNQTSMYLCASSLVLGQGGEKLFFGSGTQLSVL.